These 16 T cell receptor beta chains were all obtained from the same sample, sequenced in a study of cytomegalovirus exposure and HLA in healthy donors (TCRdb year 2017). Receptors were amplified or captured by the immunoSEQ multiplex PCR assay. For the multiplex PCR, a mixture combining 60 forward primers for TCR Vbeta segments and 13 reverse primers for TCR Jbeta segments was used. The table comes from immuneACCESS by way of TCRdb, which keeps in-frame sequences with V and J called. Part of the clones is missing from these tables; in studies checked, under half for an unresolved V gene and the rest for unknown reasons. The sample profile shows under 200,000 clones; about 71% of them were found once. 2.8% of the sample is held by the ten biggest clonotypes. Source material: PBMCs. All receptors derive from a woman in her 30s in good health and CMV-seronegative.

The chain employs TRBV5-4 and TRBJ1-3; 9 nucleotides agree with TRBD1. The CDR3 consists of 16 residues. Germline loops: CDR1 SGHNT, CDR2 YYREEE (reference sequence). The trim removed 4 bases at V and 4 bases at J, leaving 9 bases unmatched. The CDR3 reads CASSTMLGTGGNTIYF. In nucleotides, the CDR3 is TGTGCCAGCAGCACGATGCTGGGGACAGGGGGAAACACCATATATTTT.

The gene calls are TRBV2 and TRBJ2-1; 9 nucleotides match TRBD1. This CDR3 region has 12 residues. Germline values: CDR1 SNHLY, CDR2 FYNNEI. Germline trimming cut 2 bases from V and 13 bases from J; bases unmatched to any gene: 3. The CDR3: CASSEPQGAQFF. For the CDR3, the DNA is TGTGCCAGCAGTGAACCACAGGGGGCACAGTTCTTC.

The gene calls are TRBV5-6 and TRBJ1-3, with D possibly being TRBD1 (6 bases). Germline assignment: CDR1 SGHDT and CDR2 YYEEEE. Trimming took off 4 bases at V and 15 bases at J, with 23 bases between the two ends. The CDR3 runs to 14 residues. Here the CDR3 reads CASSGRTAPCPEYF. CDR3 bases: TGTGCCAGCAGCGGCCGGACAGCTCCATGCCCTGAATATTTT.

The chain links TRBV18 to TRBJ2-5, with 7 bases lining up with TRBD1. This CDR3 spans 15 amino acids. Germline V gene sequence: CDR1 KGHSH, CDR2 LQKENI. Germline trimming cut 4 bases from V and 4 bases from J; bases unmatched to any gene: 9. CDR3 region: CASSQNTGEGETQYF. DNA of the CDR3: TGTGCCAGCTCACAGAATACAGGGGAAGGAGAGACCCAGTACTTC.

The rearrangement links TRBV2 to TRBJ2-1, with 12 bases fitting TRBD2. V dropped 2 bases and J dropped 7; count of bases not matched to a gene: 18. Germline CDR1 SNHLY, CDR2 FYNNEI. The CDR3 has 20 amino acids. The CDR3 loop reads CASSERPRLAGEVGKNEQFF. CDR3 coding DNA: TGTGCCAGCAGTGAAAGGCCCCGACTAGCGGGAGAAGTTGGAAAGAATGAGCAGTTCTTC.

The CDR3 reads CASRTTGGTEAFF. CDR3 coding DNA: TGTGCCAGCAGAACAACAGGGGGCACTGAAGCTTTCTTT. This chain connects TRBV6-1 to TRBJ1-1; 8 positions match TRBD1. The CDR3 has 13 amino acids. Trimming cost V 6 bases and J 4 bases; bases outside gene matches: 4. Germline loops: CDR1 MNHNS, CDR2 SASEGT.

V gene TRBV2 combines with J gene TRBJ2-7, with TRBD1 as a possible D gene (6 bases). The CDR3 length is 13 residues. Trimming left V 4 bases short and J 7 bases short, with 14 bases between. Germline CDR1 reads SNHLY; CDR2 reads FYNNEI. The CDR3 spells CASSGATTGEQYF. The CDR3 DNA reads as TGTGCCAGCAGTGGGGCGACAACAGGGGAGCAGTACTTC. Full variable domain (outside the CDR3, taken from reference TRBV2 and TRBJ2-7): EPEVTQTPSHQVTQMGQEVILRCVPISNHLYFYWYRQILGQKVEFLVSFYNNEISEKSEIFDDQFSVERPDGSNFTLKIRSTKLEDSAMYFCASSGATTGEQYFGPGTRLTVT.

The rearrangement uses TRBV7-2 and TRBJ2-5; TRBD2 might be the D (6 bases). The J call could be wrong; TRBJ2-7 is a better fit for the DNA end. This CDR3 is 15 amino acids long. Germline CDR1 is SGHTA and CDR2 is FQGNSA. This CDR3 is CASISGRVHPYEQYF. Here the CDR3 DNA reads TGTGCCAGCATCAGCGGGCGGGTTCACCCCTACGAGCAGTACTTC.

The chain recombines TRBV9 with TRBJ1-5, with D tentatively TRBD1 (5 bases). The CDR3 is 14 amino acids. Deletions cut 0 bases from V and 4 bases from J, with 8 bases between. The germline V gene has CDR1 SGDLS and CDR2 YYNGEE. The CDR3 region is CASSVDGGNQPQHF. The DNA for the CDR3 is TGTGCCAGCAGCGTAGATGGGGGGAATCAGCCCCAGCATTTT.

Comments on this clone: This sample includes further DNA sequences coding for the same CDR3. The rearrangement links TRBV4-3 to TRBJ1-5; 11 bases agree with TRBD1. Germline CDR1 reads LGHNA; CDR2 reads YSLEER. Trimming at V came to 3 bases and at J to 3 bases, leaving 1 base not matched to a gene. The CDR3 consists of 15 residues. The CDR3 DNA is TGCGCCAGCAGCCAGGGACAGGGGGTCAATCAGCCCCAGCATTTT. Encoded protein: CASSQGQGVNQPQHF.

The chain employs TRBV29-1 and TRBJ2-2; 9 nucleotides match TRBD1. Trimming took 0 bases from V and 7 from J; bases not matched to a gene: 6. Germline CDR1 and CDR2: SQVTM and ANQGSEA. The CDR3 extends over 15 amino acids. CDR3 sequence (DNA): TGCAGCGTTGAAGATATCGGACAGGGGAACGGGGAGCTGTTTTTT. This encodes CSVEDIGQGNGELFF.

This clone was counted only a few times. This chain joins TRBV5-6 and TRBJ1-6, with 9 positions matching TRBD1. From germline, CDR1 is SGHDT and CDR2 YYEEEE. The CDR3 has 15 residues. The junction had 7 bases not matched to a gene; V was cut back by 4 bases and J by 8 bases. The CDR3 spells CASSSLGQGYSPLHF. CDR3 coding DNA: TGTGCCAGCAGCAGCCTGGGACAGGGATATTCACCCCTCCACTTT.

The chain joins TRBV6-6 to TRBJ1-4; D gene unclear. The V end was cut by 6 bases, the J end by 7 bases, with 12 bases between. The CDR3 has 13 residues. CDR1 is MNHNY and CDR2 is SVGAGI in the germline V gene (reference sequence). The CDR3 DNA reads TGTGCCAGCAGAAACCGGGAGCTTGAAAAACTGTTTTTT. It yields the protein CASRNRELEKLFF.

The gene calls are TRBV4-3 and TRBJ2-3, with a tentative D call TRBD1 (5 bases). This CDR3 contains 15 residues. Germline CDR1 is LGHNA and CDR2 is YSLEER. V was clipped by 0 bases and J by 4 bases, with 11 bases between them. The CDR3 DNA follows: TGCGCCAGCAGCCAAGATTTGCAGGGCCCAGATACGCAGTATTTT. Translating gives CASSQDLQGPDTQYF.

To note about this clone: At one boundary the junction diverges from the germline segment, which might be a read error. V usage is TRBV9 and J usage is TRBJ1-3; the D gene is possibly TRBD1 (6 bases). CDR1 and CDR2 from the germline V gene are SGDLS and YYNGEE. The CDR3 has 15 residues. The CDR3: CVSSVVGAPGNTIYF. The CDR3 bases are TGTGTCAGCAGCGTAGTGGGGGCCCCTGGAAACACCATATATTTT.

V and J are TRBV7-2 and TRBJ2-7; 9 positions match TRBD2. The trim removed 3 bases at V and 2 bases at J, leaving 5 bases unmatched. CDR3 length: 15 residues. Germline values: CDR1 SGHTA, CDR2 FQGNSA. CDR3 sequence: CASSFSGSQAYEQYF. The CDR3 nucleotides read TGTGCCAGCAGCTTTAGCGGGAGCCAGGCCTACGAGCAGTACTTC.